This T cell receptor beta chain was captured in a study of blood T cell repertoires in COVID-19. For the study at large: From T cells, B-cell-depleted T cells, or PBMCs came the material, which was cDNA or gDNA.

Under the authors' procedure: For nucleated cells, counts were estimated from reference gene primer amplification. TCRdb's table, derived via immunoSEQ multiplex PCR, lists solely in-frame clones and lacks some. From that table come the V and J calls and clone size; the DNA was used to work out D and trimming. The sample holds 55,000 to 65,000 clones, approximately 90% seen once. Germline CDR1 reads LGHDT; CDR2 reads YNNKEL (reference sequence). The V end was cut by 4 bases, the J end by 8 bases, with 19 bases between. CDR3 length: 15 residues. This clone showed up just once. This chain connects TRBV3-1 (or the pseudogene TRBV3-2) to TRBJ2-3; D perhaps matches TRBD2 (5 bases). Sequenced input: peripheral blood. This receptor was identified in a woman older than 75 with active COVID-19. The CDR3: CASSPGPGSGSTQYF. The DNA of the CDR3 is TGTGCCAGCAGCCCAGGTCCGGGGTCGGGAAGTACGCAGTATTTT.